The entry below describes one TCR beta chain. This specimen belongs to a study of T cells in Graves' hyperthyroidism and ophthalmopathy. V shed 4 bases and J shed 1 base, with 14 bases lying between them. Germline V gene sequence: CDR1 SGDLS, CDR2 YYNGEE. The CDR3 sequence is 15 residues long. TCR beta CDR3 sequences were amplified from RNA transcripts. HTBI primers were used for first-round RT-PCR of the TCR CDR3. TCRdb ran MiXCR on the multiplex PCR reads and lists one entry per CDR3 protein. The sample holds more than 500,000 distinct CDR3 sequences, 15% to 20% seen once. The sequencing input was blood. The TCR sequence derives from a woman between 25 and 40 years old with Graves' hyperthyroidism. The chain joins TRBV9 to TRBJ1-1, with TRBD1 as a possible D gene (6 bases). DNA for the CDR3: TGTGCCAGCAGCTCTGAAGGGACACCGAACACTGAAGCTTTCTTT. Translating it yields CASSSEGTPNTEAFF.